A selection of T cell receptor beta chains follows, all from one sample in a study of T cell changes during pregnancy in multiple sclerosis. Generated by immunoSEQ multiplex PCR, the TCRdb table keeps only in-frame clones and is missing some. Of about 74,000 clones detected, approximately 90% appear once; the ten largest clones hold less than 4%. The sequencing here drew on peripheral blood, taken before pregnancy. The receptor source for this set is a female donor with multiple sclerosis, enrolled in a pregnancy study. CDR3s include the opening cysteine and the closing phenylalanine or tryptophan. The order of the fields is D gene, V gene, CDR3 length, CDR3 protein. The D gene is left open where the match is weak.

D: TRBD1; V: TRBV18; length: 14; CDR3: CASSPRDRSSPLHF
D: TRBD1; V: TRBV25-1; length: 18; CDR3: CASSDPPGGGQGLSGYTF
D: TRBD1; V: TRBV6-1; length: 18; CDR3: CASSDPGQGGVTNEKLFF
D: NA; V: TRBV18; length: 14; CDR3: CASSPGSSGNTIYF
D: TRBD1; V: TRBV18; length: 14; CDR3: CASSPPSRGHEQYF
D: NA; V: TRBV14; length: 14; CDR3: CASSQDLQYNEQFF
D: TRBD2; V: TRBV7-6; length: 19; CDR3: CASSPRPGGLAGETYEQYF
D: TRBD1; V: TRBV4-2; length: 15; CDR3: CASSRTQGARTEAFF
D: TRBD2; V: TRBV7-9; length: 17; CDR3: CASSPPPGLAGPYEQYF
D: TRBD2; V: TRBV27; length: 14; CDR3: CASSWTSGDSEQYF
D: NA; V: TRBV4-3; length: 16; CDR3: CASSQGSEGRRDGYTF
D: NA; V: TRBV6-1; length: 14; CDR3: CASSKTGPNSPLHF
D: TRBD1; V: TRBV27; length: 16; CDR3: CASSSGQVGRHNEQFF
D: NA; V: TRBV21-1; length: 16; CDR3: CASSKRTSGSPGELFF
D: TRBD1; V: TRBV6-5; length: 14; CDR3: CASSRDRGRETQYF
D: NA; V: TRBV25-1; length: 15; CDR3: CASSVQEGSYNEQFF
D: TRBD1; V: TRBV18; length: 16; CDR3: CASSLGQETNTGELFF
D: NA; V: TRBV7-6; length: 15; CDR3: CASSSQPTGSTEAFF
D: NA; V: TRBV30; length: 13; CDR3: CAWSVNWRSEAFF
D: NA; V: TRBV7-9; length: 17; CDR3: CASSSLTRDKPNEKLFF
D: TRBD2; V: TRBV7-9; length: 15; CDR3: CASSLVGGASNEQFF
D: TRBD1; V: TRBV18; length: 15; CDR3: CASSTQGALNTEAFF